Shown below are 17 T cell receptor beta chains from a single sample sequenced in a study of T cells in localized non-small cell lung cancer. TCRdb keeps only in-frame clones here, not all; method: immunoSEQ multiplex PCR. The sample contains approximately 20,000 clones, about 85% of which appear only once. The material was PBMCs, obtained before any cancer treatment. All receptors derive from a woman aged 35 to 70 with stage II squamous cell lung carcinoma.

In its sample, this clone was seen a few times. CDR3 nucleotides: TGCAGCGTTGAAGATGGGACAGGGGCGTACAATGAGCAGTTCTTC. As protein: CSVEDGTGAYNEQFF. V gene TRBV29-1 combines with J gene TRBJ2-1; 10 bases agree with TRBD1. There are 15 residues in the CDR3. Germline lookup yields CDR1 SQVTM and CDR2 ANQGSEA. With V trimmed by 0 bases and J by 4 bases, 3 bases remained unmatched.

This clone was detected only once. This chain links TRBV28 with TRBJ2-5, with D unclear. Trimming cost V 3 bases and J 2 bases, with 7 bases left between them. CDR1 and CDR2 from the germline V gene are MDHEN and SYDVKM. The CDR3 runs to 13 residues. The CDR3 sequence: CASSLGYQETQYF. CDR3 nucleotide sequence: TGTGCCAGCAGTTTGGGGTATCAAGAGACCCAGTACTTC.

The J gene is TRBJ2-1, the V gene TRBV5-6; D uncertain. Germline V gene lookup returns CDR1 SGHDT and CDR2 YYEEEE. Deletions cut 0 bases from V and 2 bases from J, with 9 bases between. The CDR3 loop spans 15 amino acids. The CDR3 protein is CASSLGRFTYNEQFF. The DNA for the CDR3 is TGTGCCAGCAGCTTGGGCAGATTCACCTACAATGAGCAGTTCTTC.

J is TRBJ2-7 and V is TRBV4-1, with 8 bases aligning to TRBD1. There are 16 residues in the CDR3. Germline lookup yields CDR1 MGHRA and CDR2 YSYEKL. V shed 1 base and J 6 bases; nucleotides not matched to a gene: 11. The CDR3 reads CASSQVGETGVLEQYF. The CDR3 coding sequence is TGCGCCAGCAGCCAAGTAGGCGAGACAGGGGTTCTCGAGCAGTACTTC.

This sequence joins TRBV25-1 and TRBJ2-2, with a weak D call TRBD1 (5 bases). The CDR3 loop spans 15 amino acids. Trimming left V 5 bases short and J 0 bases short, with 10 bases between. In germline, CDR1 is MGHDK, CDR2 SYGVNS. CDR3 residues: CASSPPGSNTGELFF. The DNA of the CDR3 is TGTGCCAGCAGTCCTCCAGGGTCGAACACCGGGGAGCTGTTTTTT.

The CDR3 bases are TGTGCCAGCAGGATTACGGGACCATCCTACGAGCAGTACTTC. It encodes CASRITGPSYEQYF. The chain combines TRBV6-4 with TRBJ2-5; D could derive from TRBD1 or TRBD2 (5 bases each). The J call may be mistaken, given a closer DNA end match to TRBJ2-7. Germline lookup yields CDR1 MRHNA and CDR2 SNTAGT. CDR3 length equals 14 residues.

This clone was observed a single time. V is TRBV10-3 and J is TRBJ2-5, with 8 nucleotides matching TRBD2. Looked up from germline, CDR1 is ENHRY and CDR2 is SYGVKD. V shed 3 bases, J shed 2 bases, and the junction held 11 bases outside the gene matches. This CDR3 contains 17 residues. DNA of the CDR3: TGTGCCATCAGTGACCCCGGGGGGGGTGGAAGTCAAGAGACCCAGTACTTC. It yields the protein CAISDPGGGGSQETQYF.

This chain connects TRBV9 to TRBJ1-5, with D tentatively TRBD1 (5 bases). Trimming shortened V by 0 bases and J by 3 bases, and 7 bases separated the two germline ends. This CDR3 contains 14 residues. Germline CDR1 SGDLS, CDR2 YYNGEE. The CDR3 loop reads CASSVDGANQPQHF. The DNA of the CDR3 is TGTGCCAGCAGCGTAGACGGGGCCAATCAGCCCCAGCATTTT.

The rearrangement joins TRBV7-2 to TRBJ2-2; a weak D match, TRBD1 (6 bases). Trimming pared 4 bases from V and 0 bases from J, leaving 15 bases between. CDR3 length equals 17 residues. Germline CDR1 and CDR2: SGHTA and FQGNSA. The CDR3 bases are TGTGCCAGCAGCTCTGGGGCCAGGGGCGCGAACACCGGGGAGCTGTTTTTT. The encoded protein is CASSSGARGANTGELFF.

The chain uses TRBV9 and TRBJ2-7; 9 positions agree with TRBD1. This CDR3 has 18 residues. Trimming cost V 0 bases and J 2 bases; bases outside gene matches: 12. Germline assignment: CDR1 SGDLS and CDR2 YYNGEE. The CDR3 sequence is CASSVECRDRGVPYEQYF. The CDR3, as DNA: TGTGCCAGCAGCGTAGAATGTCGTGACAGGGGGGTTCCCTACGAGCAGTACTTC.

V and J are TRBV7-2 and TRBJ1-1; tentative D call: TRBD1 (6 bases). V dropped 3 bases and J dropped 6 bases, with 17 bases sitting between them. From germline, CDR1 is SGHTA and CDR2 FQGNSA. The CDR3 is 15 residues long. In DNA form, the CDR3 reads TGTGCCAGCAGCTTCACAGGGAAGGGGGGGGCTGAAGCTTTCTTT. It yields the protein CASSFTGKGGAEAFF.

The J gene is TRBJ1-4, the V gene TRBV7-2; no firm D call. Germline assignment: CDR1 SGHTA and CDR2 FQGNSA. The CDR3 runs to 13 residues. The V end was cut by 3 bases, the J end by 8 bases, with 10 bases between. CDR3 loop: CASSFGMREKLFF. DNA for the CDR3: TGTGCCAGCAGCTTCGGCATGAGGGAAAAACTGTTTTTT.

The sample holds one count of this clone. The V call is TRBV5-6, the J call TRBJ1-3; D is unclear. V dropped 0 bases and J dropped 0 bases, with 10 bases sitting between them. CDR1 is SGHDT, CDR2 YYEEEE, per germline. The CDR3 contains 16 residues. The CDR3 protein is CASSLEGGLSGNTIYF. CDR3 bases: TGTGCCAGCAGCTTGGAGGGCGGACTCTCTGGAAACACCATATATTTT. Together with reference TRBV5-6 and TRBJ1-3, the CDR3 gives the full variable domain: DAGVTQSPTHLIKTRGQQVTLRCSPKSGHDTVSWYQQALGQGPQFIFQYYEEEERQRGNFPDRFSGHQFPNYSSELNVNALLLGDSALYLCASSLEGGLSGNTIYFGEGSWLTVV.

V is TRBV6-6 and J is TRBJ2-5; D may be TRBD1 or TRBD2 (5 bases each). The CDR3 sequence is 15 residues long. CDR1 MNHNY and CDR2 SVGAGI come from the germline V gene (reference sequence). V gave up 0 bases and J gave up 3 bases, with 11 bases separating them. As DNA, the CDR3 is TGTGCCAGCAGTTACTCGACCGGGGCAGAAGAGACCCAGTACTTC. Residues: CASSYSTGAEETQYF.

CDR3 amino acids: CASSQERYGGRTEAFF. CDR3 nucleotide sequence: TGCGCCAGCAGCCAAGAACGGTACGGGGGTCGCACTGAAGCTTTCTTT. The rearrangement joins TRBV4-3 to TRBJ1-1; maybe TRBD1 (5 bases). The CDR3 runs to 16 residues. The germline V gene encodes CDR1 LGHNA and CDR2 YSLEER. V shed 0 bases and J shed 4 bases, with 15 bases lying between them.

The chain combines TRBV5-1 with TRBJ2-3; D perhaps matches TRBD2 (6 bases). V was pared by 0 bases and J by 0 bases, with 14 bases between. Germline V gene lookup returns CDR1 SGHRS and CDR2 YFSETQ. The CDR3 spans 17 residues. As DNA, the CDR3 is TGCGCCAGCAGCTTGGGTCGTAGCGGCCTTAGCACAGATACGCAGTATTTT. It encodes CASSLGRSGLSTDTQYF.

This clone has a handful of counts. The chain carries TRBV6-5 and TRBJ2-7, with D unclear. The CDR3 is 12 amino acids. Trimming removed 2 bases at V and 7 bases at J, with 9 bases between. Germline V gene sequence: CDR1 MNHEY, CDR2 SVGAGI. The CDR3 sequence is CASSYGVGEQYF. The CDR3 DNA is TGTGCCAGCAGTTACGGGGTGGGAGAGCAGTACTTC.